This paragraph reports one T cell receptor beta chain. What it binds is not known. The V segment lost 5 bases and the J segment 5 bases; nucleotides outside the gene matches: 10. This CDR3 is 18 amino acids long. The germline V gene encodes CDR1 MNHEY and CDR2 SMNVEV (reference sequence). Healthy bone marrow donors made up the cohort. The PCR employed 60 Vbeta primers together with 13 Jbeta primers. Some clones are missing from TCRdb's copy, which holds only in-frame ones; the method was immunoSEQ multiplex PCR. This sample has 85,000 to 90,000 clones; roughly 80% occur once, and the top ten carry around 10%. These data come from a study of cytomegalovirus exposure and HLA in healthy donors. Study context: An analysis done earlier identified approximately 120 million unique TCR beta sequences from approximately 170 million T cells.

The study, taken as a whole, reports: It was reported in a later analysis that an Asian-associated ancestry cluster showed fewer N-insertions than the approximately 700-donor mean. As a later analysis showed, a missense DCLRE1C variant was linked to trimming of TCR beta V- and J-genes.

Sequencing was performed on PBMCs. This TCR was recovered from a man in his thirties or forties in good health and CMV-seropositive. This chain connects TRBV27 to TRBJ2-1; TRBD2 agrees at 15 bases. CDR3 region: CASSAGLAGGPGNNEQFF. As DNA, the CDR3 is TGTGCCAGCAGTGCGGGACTAGCGGGGGGTCCTGGAAACAATGAGCAGTTCTTC.